Below are 13 T cell receptor beta chains sequenced from a single sample in a study of technical replicates of blood from several donors. Here immunoSEQ multiplex PCR was the method, and the copy in TCRdb shows in-frame clones only, minus some. The data hold roughly 15,000 clones, with approximately 86% observed a single time. Sequencing used PBMCs. The receptor source for this set is a human donor in good health.

The rearrangement links TRBV7-9 to TRBJ2-5; 7 bases map to TRBD2. J gave up 2 bases and V 2 bases, and 5 bases lay outside the gene matches. The CDR3 loop spans 15 amino acids. CDR1 SEHNR and CDR2 FQNEAQ come from the germline V gene (reference sequence). The DNA for the CDR3 is TGTGCCAGCAGCTTACGTACTAGCGCTCAAGAGACCCAGTACTTC. Translating it yields CASSLRTSAQETQYF.

This clone was seen only once. The chain joins TRBV6-1 to TRBJ2-7, with D maybe TRBD1 (6 bases). CDR1 is MNHNS and CDR2 is SASEGT in the germline V gene. V was trimmed by 6 bases and J by 3 bases, leaving 15 bases between them. The CDR3 is 14 amino acids. The DNA of the CDR3 is TGTGCCAGCAGGGGAACAGGGTCCATCTACGAGCAGTACTTC. As protein: CASRGTGSIYEQYF.

V and J are TRBV2 and TRBJ2-7, with TRBD2 matching 10 bases. Germline values: CDR1 SNHLY, CDR2 FYNNEI. J gave up 0 bases and V 11 bases, and 7 bases lay outside the gene matches. The CDR3 spans 14 residues. In DNA form, the CDR3 reads TGTGCCGTCGAAAGGACTAGCGGCTCCTACGAGCAGTACTTC. This codes for CAVERTSGSYEQYF.

The chain employs TRBV29-1 and TRBJ2-3, with TRBD2 as a possible D gene (5 bases). The length of the CDR3 is 12 residues. Germline V lookup: CDR1 SQVTM, CDR2 ANQGSEA. V lost 6 bases, J lost 4 bases, and 11 bases lay in between. CDR3 nucleotides: TGCAGCGTAGTCGGACTCGCAGATACGCAGTATTTT. It yields the protein CSVVGLADTQYF.

The chain links TRBV30 to TRBJ2-1, with 10 bases that match TRBD2. Germline V gene lookup returns CDR1 GTSNPN and CDR2 SVGIG (reference sequence). The V segment lost 2 bases and the J segment 6 bases; nucleotides outside the gene matches: 10. The CDR3 covers 16 residues. In nucleotides, the CDR3 is TGTGCCTGGAGTCCCCGTTGGACTAGCGGCGTCAATGAGCAGTTCTTC. Protein product: CAWSPRWTSGVNEQFF. Looking up the rest from reference TRBV30 and TRBJ2-1 gives the full variable domain: SQTIHQWPATLVQPVGSPLSLECTVEGTSNPNLYWYRQAAGRGLQLLFYSVGIGQISSEVPQNLSASRPQDRQFILSSKKLLLSDSGFYLCAWSPRWTSGVNEQFFGPGTRLTVL.

The CDR3 bases are TGTGCCAGTAGTAATCGGTTTGGAAACACCATATATTTT. Translated, it gives CASSNRFGNTIYF. The chain carries TRBV19 and TRBJ1-3, with D unclear. In germline, CDR1 is LNHDA, CDR2 SQIVND (reference sequence). Between the trimmed V and J ends, which lost 4 bases and 3 bases, there was a span of 7 bases. The CDR3 covers 13 residues.

The chain employs TRBV7-9 and TRBJ1-2, with 10 bases identical to TRBD1. The CDR3 consists of 15 residues. V shed 5 bases, J shed 3 bases, and the junction held 6 bases outside the gene matches. Germline V gene data show CDR1 as SEHNR and CDR2 as FQNEAQ (reference sequence). CDR3 DNA sequence: TGTGCCAGCAGCAACCCGGACAGGGGGGACTATGGCTACACCTTC. It encodes CASSNPDRGDYGYTF.

This clone was detected only a few times. The rearrangement links TRBV19 to TRBJ1-5; D call uncertain. In germline, CDR1 is LNHDA, CDR2 SQIVND (reference sequence). The ends were cut back, 6 bases at V and 4 bases at J, with 16 bases in the middle. CDR3 size: 15 residues. CDR3 region: CASSFAIQINQPQHF. The DNA for the CDR3 is TGTGCCAGTAGCTTCGCCATACAAATTAATCAGCCCCAGCATTTT.

In its sample, this clone was seen once. The chain couples TRBV25-1 to TRBJ2-3; D ambiguous. The CDR3 covers 14 residues. The V gene lost 2 bases and the J gene lost 0 bases, with 6 bases spanning the gap. Germline V CDR1 and CDR2: MGHDK, SYGVNS. CDR3: CASSEPGSTDTQYF. The CDR3 DNA reads TGTGCCAGCAGTGAACCCGGGAGCACAGATACGCAGTATTTT.

This clone has just a few counts. The chain is built from TRBV28 and TRBJ2-3; 9 nucleotides match TRBD1. The length of the CDR3 is 14 residues. After removal of 4 bases from V and 4 bases from J, the junction contained 3 bases not matched to a gene. Germline CDR1 MDHEN, CDR2 SYDVKM. CDR3 loop: CASSSGQGSDTQYF. The DNA for the CDR3 is TGTGCCAGCAGTTCCGGACAGGGGTCAGATACGCAGTATTTT.

A note on this clone: The sample holds other DNA sequences that translate to the same CDR3. V is TRBV6-6 and J is TRBJ2-7; no clear D gene. The CDR3 length is 12 residues. Looked up from germline, CDR1 is MNHNY and CDR2 is SVGAGI (reference sequence). Trimming stripped 5 bases from V and 4 bases from J, with 9 bases between. The CDR3 DNA is TGTGCCAGCAGTCCAGGATCTTACGAGCAGTACTTC. Translating gives CASSPGSYEQYF.

This chain uses TRBV10-3 with TRBJ2-5, with D tentatively TRBD1 (6 bases). Germline V gives CDR1 ENHRY, CDR2 SYGVKD. Between the trimmed V and J ends, which lost 3 bases and 2 bases, there was a span of 10 bases. This CDR3 spans 14 amino acids. Written as DNA, the CDR3 is TGTGCCATCAGTGACCACAGGGTACAAGAGACCCAGTACTTC. Translation: CAISDHRVQETQYF.

V is TRBV5-4 and J is TRBJ2-7, with 8 bases aligning to TRBD2. CDR1 and CDR2 from the germline V gene are SGHNT and YYREEE (reference sequence). Unmatched junction bases numbered 3, after V lost 0 bases and J lost 4 bases. The CDR3 is made up of 14 amino acids. This CDR3 is CASSLALAGYEQYF. DNA for the CDR3: TGTGCCAGCAGCTTGGCATTAGCGGGATACGAGCAGTACTTC.